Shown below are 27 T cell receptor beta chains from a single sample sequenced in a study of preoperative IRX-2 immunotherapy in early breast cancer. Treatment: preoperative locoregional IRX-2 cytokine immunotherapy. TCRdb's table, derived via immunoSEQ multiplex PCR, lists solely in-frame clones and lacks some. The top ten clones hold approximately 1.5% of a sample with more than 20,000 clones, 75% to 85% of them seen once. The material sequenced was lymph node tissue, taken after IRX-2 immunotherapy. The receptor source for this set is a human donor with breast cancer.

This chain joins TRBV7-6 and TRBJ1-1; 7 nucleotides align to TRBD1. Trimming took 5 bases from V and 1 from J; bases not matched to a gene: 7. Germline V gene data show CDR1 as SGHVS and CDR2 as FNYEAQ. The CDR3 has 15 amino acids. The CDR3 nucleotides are TGTGCCAGCAGCCAGGTTGGACAGGCGAACACTGAAGCTTTCTTT. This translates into CASSQVGQANTEAFF.

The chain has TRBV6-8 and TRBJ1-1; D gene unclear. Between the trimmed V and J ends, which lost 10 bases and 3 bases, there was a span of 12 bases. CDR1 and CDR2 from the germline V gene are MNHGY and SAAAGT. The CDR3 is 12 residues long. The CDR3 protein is CATALGDTEAFF. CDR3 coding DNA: TGTGCCACCGCGCTCGGGGACACTGAAGCTTTCTTT.

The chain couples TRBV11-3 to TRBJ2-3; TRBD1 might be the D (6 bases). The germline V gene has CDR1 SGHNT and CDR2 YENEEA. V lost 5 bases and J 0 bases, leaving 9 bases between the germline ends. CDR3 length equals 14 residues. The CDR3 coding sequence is TGTGCCAGCAGCGCCACAGGGAGCACAGATACGCAGTATTTT. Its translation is CASSATGSTDTQYF.

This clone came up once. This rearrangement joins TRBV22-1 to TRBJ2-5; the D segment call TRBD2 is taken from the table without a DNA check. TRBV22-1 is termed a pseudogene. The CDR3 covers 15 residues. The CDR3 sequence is CASSLRGGAAETQYF. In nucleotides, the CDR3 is TGTGCCAGCAGTTTACGCGGGGGGGCCGCAGAGACCCAGTACTTC.

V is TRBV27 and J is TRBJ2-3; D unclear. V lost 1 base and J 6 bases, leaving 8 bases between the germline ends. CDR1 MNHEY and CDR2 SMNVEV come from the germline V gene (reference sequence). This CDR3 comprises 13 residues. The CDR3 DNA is TGTGCCAGCAGTTTATGGGCGGCGGATACGCAGTATTTT. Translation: CASSLWAADTQYF.

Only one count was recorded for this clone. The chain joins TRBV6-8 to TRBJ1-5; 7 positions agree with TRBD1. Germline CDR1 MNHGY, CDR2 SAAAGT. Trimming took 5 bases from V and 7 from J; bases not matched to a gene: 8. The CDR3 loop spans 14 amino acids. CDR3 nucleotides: TGTGCCAGCAGTCAAGGGTACAGGGGACAGCCCCAGCATTTT. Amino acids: CASSQGYRGQPQHF.

CDR3 bases: TGCGCCAGCAGCTTGACAGGGGAGCAGCCCCAGCATTTT. Amino acids: CASSLTGEQPQHF. This rearrangement joins TRBV10-2 to TRBJ1-5; the match to TRBD1 covers 8 bases. Unmatched junction bases numbered 5, after V lost 6 bases and J lost 7 bases. Germline values: CDR1 WSHSY, CDR2 SAAADI. The CDR3 is 13 amino acids.

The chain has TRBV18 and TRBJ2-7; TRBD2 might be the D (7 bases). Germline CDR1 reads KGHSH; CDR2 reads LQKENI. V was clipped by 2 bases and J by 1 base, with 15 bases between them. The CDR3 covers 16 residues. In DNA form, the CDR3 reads TGTGCCAGCTCACCAAGTGGGGGGGCCGGGTCCTACGAGCAGTACTTC. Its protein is CASSPSGGAGSYEQYF.

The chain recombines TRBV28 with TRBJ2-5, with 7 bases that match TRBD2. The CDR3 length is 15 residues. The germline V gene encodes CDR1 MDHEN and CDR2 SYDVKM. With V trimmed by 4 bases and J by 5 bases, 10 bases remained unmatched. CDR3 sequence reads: CASSSNGAGFETQYF. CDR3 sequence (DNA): TGTGCCAGCAGTTCAAACGGAGCGGGGTTTGAGACCCAGTACTTC. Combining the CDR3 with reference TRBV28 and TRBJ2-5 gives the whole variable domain DVKVTQSSRYLVKRTGEKVFLECVQDMDHENMFWYRQDPGLGLRLIYFSYDVKMKEKGDIPEGYSVSREKKERFSLILESASTNQTSMYLCASSSNGAGFETQYFGPGTRLLVL.

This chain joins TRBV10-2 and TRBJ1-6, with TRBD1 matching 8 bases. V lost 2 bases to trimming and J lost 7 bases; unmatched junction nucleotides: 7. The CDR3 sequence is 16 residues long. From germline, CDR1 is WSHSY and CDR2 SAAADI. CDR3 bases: TGCGCCAGCAGTGAGCGGACAGGGACTGAGAATTCACCCCTCCACTTT. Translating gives CASSERTGTENSPLHF.

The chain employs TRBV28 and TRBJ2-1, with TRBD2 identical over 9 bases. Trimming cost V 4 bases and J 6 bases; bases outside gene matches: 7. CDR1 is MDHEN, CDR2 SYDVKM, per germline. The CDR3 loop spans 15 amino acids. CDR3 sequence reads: CASSSAGGLANEQFF. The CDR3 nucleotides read TGTGCCAGCAGTTCAGCGGGGGGCCTCGCCAATGAGCAGTTCTTC.

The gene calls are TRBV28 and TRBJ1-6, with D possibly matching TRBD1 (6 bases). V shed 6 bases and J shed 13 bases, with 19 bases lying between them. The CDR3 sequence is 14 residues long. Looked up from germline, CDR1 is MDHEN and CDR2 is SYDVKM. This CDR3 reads CASRDPGAVKPLHF. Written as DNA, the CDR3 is TGTGCCAGCAGAGATCCGGGGGCGGTAAAGCCCCTCCACTTT.

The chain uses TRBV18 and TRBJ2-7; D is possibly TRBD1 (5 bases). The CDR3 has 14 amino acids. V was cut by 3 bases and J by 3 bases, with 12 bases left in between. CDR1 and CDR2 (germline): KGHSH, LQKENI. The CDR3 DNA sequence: TGTGCCAGCTCACCCCAGGGTCTGGACTACGAGCAGTACTTC. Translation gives CASSPQGLDYEQYF.

CDR3 in DNA: TGCGCCAGCAGCTTGTCAGCCAGGGGATCTGAAGCTTTCTTT. Translation: CASSLSARGSEAFF. The chain carries TRBV5-1 and TRBJ1-1; D is possibly TRBD1 (6 bases). Germline V gene sequence: CDR1 SGHRS, CDR2 YFSETQ. CDR3 length equals 14 residues. V gave up 1 base and J gave up 6 bases, with 13 bases separating them. Full variable domain (outside the CDR3, taken from reference TRBV5-1 and TRBJ1-1): KAGVTQTPRYLIKTRGQQVTLSCSPISGHRSVSWYQQTPGQGLQFLFEYFSETQRNKGNFPGRFSGRQFSNSRSEMNVSTLELGDSALYLCASSLSARGSEAFFGQGTRLTVV.

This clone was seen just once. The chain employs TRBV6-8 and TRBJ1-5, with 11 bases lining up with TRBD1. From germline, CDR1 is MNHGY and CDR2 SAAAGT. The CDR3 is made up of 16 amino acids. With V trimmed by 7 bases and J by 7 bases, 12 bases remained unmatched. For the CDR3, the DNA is TGTGCCAGCATACTATCGGGGACAGGGGGAATCCAGCCCCAGCATTTT. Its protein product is CASILSGTGGIQPQHF.

CDR3 in amino acids: CASTPGPADYGYTF. Here the CDR3 DNA reads TGTGCCAGTACCCCTGGCCCGGCGGACTATGGCTACACCTTC. The chain couples TRBV19 to TRBJ1-2; D remains unclear. The germline V gene encodes CDR1 LNHDA and CDR2 SQIVND (reference sequence). This CDR3 spans 14 amino acids. Between the trimmed V and J ends, which lost 7 bases and 3 bases, there was a span of 15 bases.

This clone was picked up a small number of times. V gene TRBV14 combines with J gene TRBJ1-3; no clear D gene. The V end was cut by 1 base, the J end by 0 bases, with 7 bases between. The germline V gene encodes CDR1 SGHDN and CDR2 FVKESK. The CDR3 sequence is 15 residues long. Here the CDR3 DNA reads TGTGCCAGCAGCCAAGGCCCTAACTCTGGAAACACCATATATTTT. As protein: CASSQGPNSGNTIYF.

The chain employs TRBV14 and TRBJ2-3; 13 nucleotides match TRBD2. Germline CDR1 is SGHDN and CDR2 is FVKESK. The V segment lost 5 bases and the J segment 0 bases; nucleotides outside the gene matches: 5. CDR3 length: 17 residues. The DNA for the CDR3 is TGTGCCAGCAGCGCACTAGCGGGGGGGCCAAGCACAGATACGCAGTATTTT. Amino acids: CASSALAGGPSTDTQYF.

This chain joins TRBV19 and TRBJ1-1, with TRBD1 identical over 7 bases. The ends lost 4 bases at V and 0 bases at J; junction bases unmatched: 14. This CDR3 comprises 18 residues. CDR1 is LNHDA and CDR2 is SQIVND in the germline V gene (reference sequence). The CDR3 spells CASSTGRQGTFMNTEAFF. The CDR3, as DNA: TGTGCCAGTAGTACAGGGCGACAGGGAACTTTCATGAACACTGAAGCTTTCTTT. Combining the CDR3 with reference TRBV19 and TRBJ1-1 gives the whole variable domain DGGITQSPKYLFRKEGQNVTLSCEQNLNHDAMYWYRQDPGQGLRLIYYSQIVNDFQKGDIAEGYSVSREKKESFPLTVTSAQKNPTAFYLCASSTGRQGTFMNTEAFFGQGTRLTVV.

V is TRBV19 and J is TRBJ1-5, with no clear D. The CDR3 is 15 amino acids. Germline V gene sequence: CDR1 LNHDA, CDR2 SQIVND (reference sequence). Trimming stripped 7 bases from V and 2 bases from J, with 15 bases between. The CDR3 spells CASNSLGGRNQPQHF. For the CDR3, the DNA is TGTGCCAGTAATTCCTTGGGAGGTCGCAATCAGCCCCAGCATTTT.

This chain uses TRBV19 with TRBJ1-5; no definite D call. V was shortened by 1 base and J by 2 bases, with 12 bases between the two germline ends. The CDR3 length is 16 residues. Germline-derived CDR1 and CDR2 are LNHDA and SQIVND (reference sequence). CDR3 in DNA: TGTGCCAGTAGTATAGGTGGGGTCTCAGGCAATCAGCCCCAGCATTTT. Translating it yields CASSIGGVSGNQPQHF.

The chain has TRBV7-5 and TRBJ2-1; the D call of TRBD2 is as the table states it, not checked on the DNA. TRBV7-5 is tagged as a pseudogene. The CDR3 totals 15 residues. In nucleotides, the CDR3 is TGTGCCAGCAGCCGCACGAGTTCCCATGCGAATGAGCAGTTCTTC. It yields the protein CASSRTSSHANEQFF.

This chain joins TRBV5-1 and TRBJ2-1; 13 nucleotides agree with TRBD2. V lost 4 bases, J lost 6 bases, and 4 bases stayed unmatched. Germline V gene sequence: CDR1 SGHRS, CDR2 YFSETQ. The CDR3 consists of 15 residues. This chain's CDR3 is CASSPLAGGLNEQFF. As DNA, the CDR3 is TGCGCCAGCAGCCCACTAGCGGGGGGGCTCAATGAGCAGTTCTTC.

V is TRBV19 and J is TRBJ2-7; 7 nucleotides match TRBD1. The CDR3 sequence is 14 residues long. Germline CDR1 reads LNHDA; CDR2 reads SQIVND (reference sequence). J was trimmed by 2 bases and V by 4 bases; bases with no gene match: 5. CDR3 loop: CASSTRQGPYEQYF. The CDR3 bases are TGTGCCAGTAGTACCCGACAGGGTCCCTACGAGCAGTACTTC. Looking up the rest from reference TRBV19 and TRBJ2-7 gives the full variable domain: DGGITQSPKYLFRKEGQNVTLSCEQNLNHDAMYWYRQDPGQGLRLIYYSQIVNDFQKGDIAEGYSVSREKKESFPLTVTSAQKNPTAFYLCASSTRQGPYEQYFGPGTRLTVT.

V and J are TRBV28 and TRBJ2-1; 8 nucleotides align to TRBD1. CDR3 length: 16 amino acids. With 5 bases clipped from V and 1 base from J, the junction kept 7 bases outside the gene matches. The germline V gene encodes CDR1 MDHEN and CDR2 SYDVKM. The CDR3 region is CASSTQGVRSYNEQFF. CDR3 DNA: TGTGCCAGCAGTACACAGGGGGTCAGATCCTACAATGAGCAGTTCTTC.

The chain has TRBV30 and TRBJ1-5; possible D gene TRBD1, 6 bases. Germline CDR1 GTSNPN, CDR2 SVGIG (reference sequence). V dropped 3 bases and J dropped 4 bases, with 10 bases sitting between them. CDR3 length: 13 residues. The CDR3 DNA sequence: TGTGCCTGGAGGGGGCAGGGGAATCAGCCCCAGCATTTT. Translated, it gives CAWRGQGNQPQHF. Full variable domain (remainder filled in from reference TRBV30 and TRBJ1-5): SQTIHQWPATLVQPVGSPLSLECTVEGTSNPNLYWYRQAAGRGLQLLFYSVGIGQISSEVPQNLSASRPQDRQFILSSKKLLLSDSGFYLCAWRGQGNQPQHFGDGTRLSIL.

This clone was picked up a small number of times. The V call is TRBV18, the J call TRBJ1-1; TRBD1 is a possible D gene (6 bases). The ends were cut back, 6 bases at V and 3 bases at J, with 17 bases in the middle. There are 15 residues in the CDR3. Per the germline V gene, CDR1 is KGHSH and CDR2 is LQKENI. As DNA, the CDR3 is TGTGCCAGCTCTATAACACAGGGTTCGGACACTGAAGCTTTCTTT. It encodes CASSITQGSDTEAFF.